The clone carrying this T cell receptor beta chain was counted between two and nine times. Its target is not known. At collection, donors were nominally healthy, but unrecorded immune exposures were probable. Both 60 Vbeta primers and 13 Jbeta primers went into the PCR. Assay used: immunoSEQ multiplex PCR; TCRdb lists only in-frame clones, some missing. The sample has 150,000 to 200,000 clones, around 84% seen once. This sample was taken from a study of cytomegalovirus exposure and HLA in healthy donors. Study-wide findings and caveats: An analysis was carried out later, and it reportedly showed fewer N-insertions in an Asian-associated ancestry cluster than the approximately 670-donor mean. More than 15,000 TCR beta sequences were associated with HLA alleles at 0.05 false discovery rate in a later analysis.

The CDR3 sequence is 15 residues long. After removal of 9 bases from V and 4 bases from J, the junction contained 12 bases not matched to a gene. Germline CDR1 LNHDA, CDR2 SQIVND (reference sequence). Sequenced material: PBMCs. The V and J genes are TRBV19 and TRBJ1-5; 7 bases fit TRBD1. The sequence came from a woman aged 40 to 50 in good health and CMV-seronegative. Here the CDR3 reads CASRQGGLGNQPQHF. The CDR3 DNA reads TGTGCCAGCCGACAGGGCGGTTTAGGGAATCAGCCCCAGCATTTT.